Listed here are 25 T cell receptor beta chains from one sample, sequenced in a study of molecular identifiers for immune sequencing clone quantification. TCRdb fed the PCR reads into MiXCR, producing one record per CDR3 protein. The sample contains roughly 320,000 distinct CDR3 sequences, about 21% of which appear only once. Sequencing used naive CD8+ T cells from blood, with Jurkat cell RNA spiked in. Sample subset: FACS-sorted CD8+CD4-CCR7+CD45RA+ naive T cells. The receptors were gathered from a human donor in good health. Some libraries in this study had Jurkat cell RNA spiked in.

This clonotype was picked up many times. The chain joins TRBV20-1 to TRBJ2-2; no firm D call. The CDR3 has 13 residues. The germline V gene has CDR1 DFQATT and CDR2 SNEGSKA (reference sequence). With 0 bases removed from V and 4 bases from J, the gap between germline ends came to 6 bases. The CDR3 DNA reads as TGCAGTGCTAGAGATCTAGGCACCGGGGAGCTGTTTTTT. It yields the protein CSARDLGTGELFF.

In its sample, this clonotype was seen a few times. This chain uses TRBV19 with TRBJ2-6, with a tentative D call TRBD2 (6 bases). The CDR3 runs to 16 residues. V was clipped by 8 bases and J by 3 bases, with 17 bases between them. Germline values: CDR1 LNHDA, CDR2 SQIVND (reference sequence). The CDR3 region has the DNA TGTGCCAGTGGCCTGGCGGGACTTCGTGGGGCCAACGTCCTGACTTTC. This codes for CASGLAGLRGANVLTF.

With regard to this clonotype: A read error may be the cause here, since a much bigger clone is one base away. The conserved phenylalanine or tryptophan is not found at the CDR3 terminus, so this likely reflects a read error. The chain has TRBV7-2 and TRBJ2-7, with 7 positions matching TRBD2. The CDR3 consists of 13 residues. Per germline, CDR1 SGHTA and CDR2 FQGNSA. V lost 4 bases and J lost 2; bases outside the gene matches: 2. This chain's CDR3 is CASSWAGAYEQYL. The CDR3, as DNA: TGTGCCAGCAGCTGGGCGGGAGCCTACGAGCAGTACCTC.

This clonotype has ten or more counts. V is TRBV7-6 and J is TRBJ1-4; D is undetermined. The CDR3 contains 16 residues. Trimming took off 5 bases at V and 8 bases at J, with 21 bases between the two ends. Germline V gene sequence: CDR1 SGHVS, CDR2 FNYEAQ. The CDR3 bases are TGTGCCAGCAGCCCCAATGGCTATGGCAGTCACGAAAAACTGTTTTTT. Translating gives CASSPNGYGSHEKLFF.

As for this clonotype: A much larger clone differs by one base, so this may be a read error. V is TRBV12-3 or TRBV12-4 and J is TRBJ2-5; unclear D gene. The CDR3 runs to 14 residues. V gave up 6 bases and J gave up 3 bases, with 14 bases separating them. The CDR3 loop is CASSAWKPKETQYF. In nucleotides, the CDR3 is TGTGCCAGCAGCGCATGGAAGCCTAAAGAGACCCAGTACTTC.

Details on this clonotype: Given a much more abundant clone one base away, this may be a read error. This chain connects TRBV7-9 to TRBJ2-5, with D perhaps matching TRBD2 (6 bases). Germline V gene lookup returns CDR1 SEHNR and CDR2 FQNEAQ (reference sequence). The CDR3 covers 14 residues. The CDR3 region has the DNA TGTGCCAGTACCGAGTTGGTGGGAGGAGAGACCAAGTACTTC. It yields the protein CASTELVGGETKYF.

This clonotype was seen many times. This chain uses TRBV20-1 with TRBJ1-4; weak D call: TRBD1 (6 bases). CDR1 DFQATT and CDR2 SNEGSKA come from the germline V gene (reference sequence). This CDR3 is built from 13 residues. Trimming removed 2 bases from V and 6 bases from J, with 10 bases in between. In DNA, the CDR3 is TGCAGTGCTAGATCGGGGGCCTATGAAAAACTGTTTTTT. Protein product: CSARSGAYEKLFF.

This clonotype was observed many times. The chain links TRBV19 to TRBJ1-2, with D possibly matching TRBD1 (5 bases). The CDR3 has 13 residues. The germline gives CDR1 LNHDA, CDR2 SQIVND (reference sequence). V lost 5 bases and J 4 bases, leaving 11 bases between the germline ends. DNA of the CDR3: TGTGCCAGTAGTCCCCCAGGGATCTATGGCTACACCTTC. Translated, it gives CASSPPGIYGYTF.

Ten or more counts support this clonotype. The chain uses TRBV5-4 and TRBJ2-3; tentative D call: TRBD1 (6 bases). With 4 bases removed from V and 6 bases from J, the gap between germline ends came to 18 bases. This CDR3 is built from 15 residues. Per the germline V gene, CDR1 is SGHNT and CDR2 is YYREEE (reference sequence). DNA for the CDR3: TGTGCCAGCAGCCAAGAAATTCAGGGGTTGGATACGCAGTATTTT. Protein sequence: CASSQEIQGLDTQYF.

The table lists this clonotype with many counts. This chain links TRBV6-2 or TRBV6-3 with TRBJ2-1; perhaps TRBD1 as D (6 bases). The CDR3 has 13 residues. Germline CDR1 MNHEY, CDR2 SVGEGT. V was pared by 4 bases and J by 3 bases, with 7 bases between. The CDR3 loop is CASSWDNYNEQFF. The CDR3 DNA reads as TGTGCCAGCAGTTGGGACAACTACAATGAGCAGTTCTTC.

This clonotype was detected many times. CDR3 sequence reads: CASSLLGLNTDTQYF. Written as DNA, the CDR3 is TGTGCCAGCAGTTTACTGGGATTAAACACAGATACGCAGTATTTT. The chain links TRBV27 to TRBJ2-3; no definite D call. Per the germline V gene, CDR1 is MNHEY and CDR2 is SMNVEV (reference sequence). The V gene lost 2 bases and the J gene lost 2 bases, with 11 bases spanning the gap. CDR3 length: 15 residues.

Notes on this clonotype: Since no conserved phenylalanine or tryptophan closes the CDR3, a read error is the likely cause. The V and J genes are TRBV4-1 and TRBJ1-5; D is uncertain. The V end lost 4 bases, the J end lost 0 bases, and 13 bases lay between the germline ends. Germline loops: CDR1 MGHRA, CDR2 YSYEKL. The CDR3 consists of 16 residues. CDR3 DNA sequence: TGCGCCAGCAGCCCATCAGCTAGACCTAGCAATCAGCCCCAGCATCTT. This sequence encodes CASSPSARPSNQPQHL.

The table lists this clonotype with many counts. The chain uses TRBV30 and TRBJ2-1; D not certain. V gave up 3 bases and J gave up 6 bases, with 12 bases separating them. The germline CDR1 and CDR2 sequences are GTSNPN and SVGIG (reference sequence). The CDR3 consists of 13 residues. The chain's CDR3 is CAWSASSGNEQFF. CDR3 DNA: TGTGCCTGGAGCGCTAGTTCTGGCAATGAGCAGTTCTTC.

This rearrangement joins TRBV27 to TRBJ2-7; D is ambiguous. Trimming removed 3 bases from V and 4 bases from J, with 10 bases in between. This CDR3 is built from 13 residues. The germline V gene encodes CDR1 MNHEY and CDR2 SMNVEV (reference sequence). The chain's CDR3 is CASSFRDQYEQYF. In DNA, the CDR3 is TGTGCCAGCAGTTTTAGGGATCAGTACGAGCAGTACTTC.

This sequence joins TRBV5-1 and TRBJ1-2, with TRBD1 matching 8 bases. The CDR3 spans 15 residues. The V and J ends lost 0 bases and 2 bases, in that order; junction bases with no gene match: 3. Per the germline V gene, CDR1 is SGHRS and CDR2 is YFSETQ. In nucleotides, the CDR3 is TGCGCCAGCAGCTTGGAGGGACAGGCAAACTATGGCTACACCTTC. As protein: CASSLEGQANYGYTF.

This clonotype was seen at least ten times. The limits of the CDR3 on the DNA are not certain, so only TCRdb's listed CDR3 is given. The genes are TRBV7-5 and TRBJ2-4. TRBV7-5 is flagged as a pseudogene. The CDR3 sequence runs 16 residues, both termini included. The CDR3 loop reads CISVPEASTHKNIQYF.

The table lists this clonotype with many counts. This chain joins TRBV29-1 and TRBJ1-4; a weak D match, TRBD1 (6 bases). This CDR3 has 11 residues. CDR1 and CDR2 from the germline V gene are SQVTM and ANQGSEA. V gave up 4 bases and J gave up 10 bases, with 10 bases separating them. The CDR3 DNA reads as TGCAGCGTTGCACAGGGAGGAAAACTGTTTTTT. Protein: CSVAQGGKLFF.

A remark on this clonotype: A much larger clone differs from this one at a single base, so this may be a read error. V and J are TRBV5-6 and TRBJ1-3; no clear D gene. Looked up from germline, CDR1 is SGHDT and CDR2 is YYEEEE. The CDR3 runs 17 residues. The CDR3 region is CASSLALEGLAGNTINF. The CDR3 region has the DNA TGTGCCAGCAGCTTGGCCTTAGAGGGTTTGGCTGGAAACACCATAAATTTT.

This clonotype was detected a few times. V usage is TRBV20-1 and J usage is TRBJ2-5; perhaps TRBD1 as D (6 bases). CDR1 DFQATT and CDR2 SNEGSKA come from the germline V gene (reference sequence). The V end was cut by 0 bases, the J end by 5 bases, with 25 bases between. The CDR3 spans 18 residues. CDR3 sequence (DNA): TGCAGTGCTAGAGACCAACAGGGTATTGGGAGTAATTACGAGACCCAGTACTTC. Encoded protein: CSARDQQGIGSNYETQYF.

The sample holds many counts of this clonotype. The CDR3 sequence: CASSPTYGTGVTEAFF. CDR3 DNA sequence: TGTGCCAGCAGCCCGACTTATGGGACAGGGGTAACTGAAGCTTTCTTT. This chain joins TRBV7-2 and TRBJ1-1; 10 bases match TRBD1. The junction had 11 bases not matched to a gene; V was cut back by 5 bases and J by 5 bases. Germline V CDR1 and CDR2: SGHTA, FQGNSA. The CDR3 is 16 residues long.

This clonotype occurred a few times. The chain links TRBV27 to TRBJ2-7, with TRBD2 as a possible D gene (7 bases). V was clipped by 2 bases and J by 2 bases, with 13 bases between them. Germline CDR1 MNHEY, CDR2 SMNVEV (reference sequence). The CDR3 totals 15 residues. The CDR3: CASSLTWGGPYEQYF. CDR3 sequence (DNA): TGTGCCAGCAGTTTAACGTGGGGGGGGCCCTACGAGCAGTACTTC.

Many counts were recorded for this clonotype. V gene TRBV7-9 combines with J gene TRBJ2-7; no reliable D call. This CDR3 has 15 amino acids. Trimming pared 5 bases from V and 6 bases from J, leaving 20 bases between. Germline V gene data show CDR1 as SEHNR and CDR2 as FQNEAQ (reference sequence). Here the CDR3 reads CASSPLEIQPLEQYF. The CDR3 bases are TGTGCCAGCAGCCCCCTGGAAATACAGCCCCTCGAGCAGTACTTC.

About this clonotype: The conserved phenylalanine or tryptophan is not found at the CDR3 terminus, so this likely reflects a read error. The CDR3 reads CASSLVAGGTETQYL. In DNA, the CDR3 is TGTGCCAGCAGCTTAGTTGCGGGCGGGACGGAGACCCAGTACCTC. The chain joins TRBV7-9 to TRBJ2-5; perhaps TRBD2 as D (6 bases). The CDR3 runs to 15 residues. V gave up 1 base and J gave up 5 bases, with 14 bases separating them. Germline values: CDR1 SEHNR, CDR2 FQNEAQ (reference sequence).

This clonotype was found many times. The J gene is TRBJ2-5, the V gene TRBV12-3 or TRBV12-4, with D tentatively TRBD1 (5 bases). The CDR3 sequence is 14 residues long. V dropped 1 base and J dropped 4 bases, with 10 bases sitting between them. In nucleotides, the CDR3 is TGTGCCAGCAGTTTAGAGGGGCGGCCAGAGACCCAGTACTTC. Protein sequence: CASSLEGRPETQYF.

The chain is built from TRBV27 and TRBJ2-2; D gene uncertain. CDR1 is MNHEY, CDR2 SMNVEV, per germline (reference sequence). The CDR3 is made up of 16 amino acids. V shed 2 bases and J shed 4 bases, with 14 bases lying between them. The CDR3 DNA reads TGTGCCAGCAGTTTAGCCGGACCCCTGAGCACCGGGGAGCTGTTTTTT. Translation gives CASSLAGPLSTGELFF.